These 14 T cell receptor beta chains share one sample of origin, sequenced in a study of shared clonotypes between healthy human individuals. CD45RO-negative, CCR7-positively selected cells formed the naive CD8 fraction, excluding terminally differentiated effector memory CD45RA+ cells. Here immunoSEQ multiplex PCR was the method, and the copy in TCRdb shows in-frame clones only, minus some. The data show about 2.1 million clones, 93% seen once. Sequencing input: naive CD8+ T cells from PBMCs. These receptors were collected from a man younger than 30 in good health. Some clones in this sample may be carry-over from other donors' samples.

The V call is TRBV11-2, the J call TRBJ2-3; possibly TRBD1 for D (6 bases). Looked up from germline, CDR1 is SGHAT and CDR2 is FQNNGV. The length of the CDR3 is 12 residues. V was clipped by 7 bases and J by 8 bases, with 13 bases between them. CDR3 coding DNA: TGTGCCAGCACCCTACAGGGCAGTACGCAGTATTTT. As protein: CASTLQGSTQYF.

The chain couples TRBV4-3 to TRBJ2-1; D gene ambiguous. Germline CDR1 is LGHNA and CDR2 is YSLEER. The CDR3 covers 17 residues. The V gene lost 2 bases and the J gene lost 10 bases, with 24 bases spanning the gap. In DNA form, the CDR3 reads TGCGCCAGCAGCCAAAACTCGAAGACGGAACTTCCCGCGGAGCAGTTCTTC. It codes for CASSQNSKTELPAEQFF.

The gene calls are TRBV7-9 and TRBJ2-1; D not resolved. Germline assignment: CDR1 SEHNR and CDR2 FQNEAQ (reference sequence). The CDR3 is 14 amino acids. V was pared by 3 bases and J by 4 bases, with 10 bases between. CDR3 region: CASSFTVGYNEQFF. The CDR3 nucleotides are TGTGCCAGCAGCTTCACTGTTGGGTACAATGAGCAGTTCTTC.

The CDR3 protein is CASLENTEAFF. The CDR3 DNA reads as TGTGCCAGCCTTGAGAACACTGAAGCTTTCTTT. The chain recombines TRBV7-9 with TRBJ1-1; D ambiguous. The germline CDR1 and CDR2 sequences are SEHNR and FQNEAQ (reference sequence). The ends were cut back, 8 bases at V and 1 base at J, with 5 bases in the middle. CDR3 length: 11 amino acids.

The chain is built from TRBV28 and TRBJ1-2; D gene unclear. This CDR3 is built from 17 residues. Germline CDR1 reads MDHEN; CDR2 reads SYDVKM. V lost 6 bases to trimming and J lost 4 bases, with 24 bases between them. CDR3 amino acids: CASSQQRGRHGGYGYTF. The CDR3 DNA reads TGTGCCAGCAGCCAGCAAAGAGGACGGCACGGAGGCTATGGCTACACCTTC.

The gene calls are TRBV6-5 and TRBJ2-7; D is undetermined. Germline lookup yields CDR1 MNHEY and CDR2 SVGAGI. Trimming pared 0 bases from V and 4 bases from J, leaving 10 bases between. This CDR3 is 14 amino acids long. CDR3 loop: CASSYSAPTYEQYF. CDR3 nucleotides: TGTGCCAGCAGTTACTCGGCACCCACATACGAGCAGTACTTC.

This clone was seen only once. The chain has TRBV25-1 and TRBJ2-1; D uncertain. There are 13 residues in the CDR3. Trimming cost V 2 bases and J 1 base, with 3 bases left between them. Looked up from germline, CDR1 is MGHDK and CDR2 is SYGVNS. The CDR3, as DNA: TGTGCCAGCAGTGAAGCGTCCTACAATGAGCAGTTCTTC. Residues: CASSEASYNEQFF.

The chain combines TRBV27 with TRBJ2-5; D might be TRBD1 or TRBD2, each matching 6 bases. V gave up 5 bases and J gave up 7 bases, with 17 bases separating them. Per germline, CDR1 MNHEY and CDR2 SMNVEV (reference sequence). The CDR3 is 14 residues long. The CDR3 is CASSPIRGLGTQYF. CDR3 sequence (DNA): TGTGCCAGCAGTCCCATCCGGGGGCTGGGGACCCAGTACTTC.

The chain joins TRBV4-3 to TRBJ2-5; D is ambiguous. Trimming cost V 0 bases and J 7 bases, with 15 bases left between them. Germline-derived CDR1 and CDR2 are LGHNA and YSLEER. The CDR3 contains 15 residues. CDR3 coding DNA: TGCGCCAGCAGCCAAGATATAGGCATGCCGGGGACCCAGTACTTC. This encodes CASSQDIGMPGTQYF.

The chain is built from TRBV7-9 and TRBJ2-1; D may be TRBD2 (6 bases). Per germline, CDR1 SEHNR and CDR2 FQNEAQ (reference sequence). Trimming took off 1 base at V and 7 bases at J, with 11 bases between the two ends. The CDR3 spans 14 residues. The CDR3 sequence is CASSLDTEGNEQFF. In DNA form, the CDR3 reads TGTGCCAGCAGCTTAGACACGGAGGGGAATGAGCAGTTCTTC.

This chain connects TRBV27 to TRBJ1-5, with D possibly being TRBD1 (6 bases). Germline assignment: CDR1 MNHEY and CDR2 SMNVEV (reference sequence). With 0 bases removed from V and 8 bases from J, the gap between germline ends came to 8 bases. The CDR3 totals 13 residues. CDR3 amino acids: CASSLSRGKPQHF. CDR3 nucleotides: TGTGCCAGCAGTTTATCCAGGGGTAAGCCCCAGCATTTT.

The DNA of the CDR3 is TGTGCCAGCAGTTTGTGGCTAGCGATGTCCTACGAGCAGTACTTC. Translation gives CASSLWLAMSYEQYF. The V and J genes are TRBV28 and TRBJ2-7, with a tentative D call TRBD2 (6 bases). Germline-derived CDR1 and CDR2 are MDHEN and SYDVKM. V lost 3 bases and J 1 base, leaving 13 bases between the germline ends. This CDR3 comprises 15 residues.

The chain employs TRBV6-5 and TRBJ2-2; tentatively, D is TRBD1 or TRBD2 (6 bases each). V was cut by 6 bases and J by 6 bases, with 17 bases left in between. Germline loops: CDR1 MNHEY, CDR2 SVGAGI. The CDR3 runs to 15 residues. CDR3 sequence (DNA): TGTGCCAGCAGGGAGGAGGGGGGCTTACCCGGGGAGCTGTTTTTT. Encoded protein: CASREEGGLPGELFF.

In its sample, this clone was seen a few times. This chain joins TRBV5-4 and TRBJ1-2; D is uncertain. V was clipped by 3 bases and J by 1 base, with 13 bases between them. CDR1 and CDR2 from the germline V gene are SGHNT and YYREEE (reference sequence). CDR3 size: 15 residues. In nucleotides, the CDR3 is TGTGCCAGCAGCTGGTCGGGGTCGTTTAACTATGGCTACACCTTC. Protein: CASSWSGSFNYGYTF.